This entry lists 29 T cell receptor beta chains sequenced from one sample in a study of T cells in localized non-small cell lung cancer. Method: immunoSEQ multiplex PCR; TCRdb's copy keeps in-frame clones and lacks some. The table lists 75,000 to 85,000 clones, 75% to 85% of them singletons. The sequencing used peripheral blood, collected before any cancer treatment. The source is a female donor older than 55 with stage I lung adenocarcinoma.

This CDR3 is CASSPRWGGNTEAFF. Written as DNA, the CDR3 is TGTGCCAGCAGCCCAAGGTGGGGAGGGAATACTGAAGCTTTCTTT. The V gene is TRBV9, the J gene TRBJ1-1; the D is unclear. The CDR3 totals 15 residues. Per germline, CDR1 SGDLS and CDR2 YYNGEE. The ends were cut back, 4 bases at V and 5 bases at J, with 18 bases in the middle.

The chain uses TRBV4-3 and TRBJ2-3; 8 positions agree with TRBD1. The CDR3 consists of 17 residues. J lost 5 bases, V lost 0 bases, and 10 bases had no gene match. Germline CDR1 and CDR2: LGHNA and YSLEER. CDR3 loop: CASSQEVARGRKDTQYF. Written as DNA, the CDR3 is TGCGCCAGCAGCCAAGAGGTGGCCAGGGGGCGGAAAGATACGCAGTATTTT.

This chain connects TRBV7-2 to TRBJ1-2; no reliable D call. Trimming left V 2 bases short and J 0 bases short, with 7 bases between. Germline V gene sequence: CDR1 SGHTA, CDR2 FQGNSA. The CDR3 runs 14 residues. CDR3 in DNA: TGTGCCAGCAGCTTAAGCGGCCCTAACTATGGCTACACCTTC. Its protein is CASSLSGPNYGYTF.

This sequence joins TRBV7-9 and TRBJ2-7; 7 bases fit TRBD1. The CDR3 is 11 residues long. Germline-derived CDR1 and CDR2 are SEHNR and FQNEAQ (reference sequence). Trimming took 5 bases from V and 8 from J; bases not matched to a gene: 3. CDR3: CASSPGQKQYF. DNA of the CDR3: TGTGCCAGCAGCCCGGGACAGAAGCAGTACTTC.

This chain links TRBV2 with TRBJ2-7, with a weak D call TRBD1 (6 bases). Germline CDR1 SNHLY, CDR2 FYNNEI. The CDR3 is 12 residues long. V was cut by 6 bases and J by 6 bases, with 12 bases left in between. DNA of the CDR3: TGTGCCAGCAGGATGAAAGGGGGCGAGCAGTACTTC. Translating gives CASRMKGGEQYF.

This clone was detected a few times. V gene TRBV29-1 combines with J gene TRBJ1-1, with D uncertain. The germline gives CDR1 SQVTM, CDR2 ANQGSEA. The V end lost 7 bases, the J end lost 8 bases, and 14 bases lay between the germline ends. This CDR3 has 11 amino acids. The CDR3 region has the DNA TGCAGCGGATGGACCGCGACCGAAGCTTTCTTT. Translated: CSGWTATEAFF.

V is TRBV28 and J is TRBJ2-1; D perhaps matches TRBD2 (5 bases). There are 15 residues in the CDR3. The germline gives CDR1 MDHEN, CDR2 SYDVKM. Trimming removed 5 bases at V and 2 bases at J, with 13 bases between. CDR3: CASSVTSSPYNEQFF. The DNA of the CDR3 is TGTGCCAGCAGTGTCACTAGTAGCCCCTACAATGAGCAGTTCTTC.

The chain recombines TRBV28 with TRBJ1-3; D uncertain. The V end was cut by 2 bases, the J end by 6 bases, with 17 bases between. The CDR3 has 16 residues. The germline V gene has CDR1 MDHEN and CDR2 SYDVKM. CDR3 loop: CASSLPRRDLKNTIYF. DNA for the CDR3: TGTGCCAGCAGTTTACCCCGGAGGGATTTGAAAAACACCATATATTTT.

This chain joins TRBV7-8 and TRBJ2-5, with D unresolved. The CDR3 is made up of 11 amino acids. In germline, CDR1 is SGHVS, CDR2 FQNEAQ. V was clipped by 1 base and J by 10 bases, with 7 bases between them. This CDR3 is CASSLDEVQYF. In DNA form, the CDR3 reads TGTGCCAGCAGCTTAGATGAGGTCCAGTACTTC.

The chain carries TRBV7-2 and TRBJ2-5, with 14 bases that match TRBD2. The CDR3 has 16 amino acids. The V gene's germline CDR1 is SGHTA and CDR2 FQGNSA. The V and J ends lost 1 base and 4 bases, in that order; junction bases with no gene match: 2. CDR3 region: CASSLVGTSGGETQYF. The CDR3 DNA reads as TGTGCCAGCAGCTTAGTAGGGACTAGCGGGGGAGAGACCCAGTACTTC.

The CDR3 DNA is TGTGCCAGCAGCTTAGGTAGGGAGGGAGAGCAGTTCTTC. Encoded protein: CASSLGREGEQFF. The V and J genes are TRBV7-3 and TRBJ2-1, with TRBD2 matching 7 bases. CDR1 and CDR2 (germline): SGHTA, FQGTGA. The CDR3 loop spans 13 amino acids. V lost 2 bases, J lost 10 bases, and 5 bases stayed unmatched.

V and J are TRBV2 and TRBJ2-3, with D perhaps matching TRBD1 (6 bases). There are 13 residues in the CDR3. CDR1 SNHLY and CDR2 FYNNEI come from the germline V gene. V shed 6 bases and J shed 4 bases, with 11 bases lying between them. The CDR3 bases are TGTGCCAGCAGCGGACAGATTTCAGATACGCAGTATTTT. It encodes CASSGQISDTQYF.

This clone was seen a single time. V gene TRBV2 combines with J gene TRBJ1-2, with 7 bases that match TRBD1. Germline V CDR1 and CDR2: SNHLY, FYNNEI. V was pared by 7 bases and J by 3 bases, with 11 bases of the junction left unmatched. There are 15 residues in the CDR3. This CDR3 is CASTRQGWGDYGYTF. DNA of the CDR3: TGTGCCAGCACCAGACAGGGTTGGGGGGACTATGGCTACACCTTC.

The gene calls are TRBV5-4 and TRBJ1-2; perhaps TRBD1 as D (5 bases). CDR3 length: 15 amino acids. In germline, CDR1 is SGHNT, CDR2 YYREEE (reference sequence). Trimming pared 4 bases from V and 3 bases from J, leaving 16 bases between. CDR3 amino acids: CASSTESRDYYGYTF. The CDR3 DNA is TGTGCCAGCAGCACGGAATCCCGGGACTACTATGGCTACACCTTC.

CDR3 nucleotides: TGCGCCAGCAGTTTCTCCTACGAGCAGTACTTC. Translated, it gives CASSFSYEQYF. The chain uses TRBV10-2 and TRBJ2-7; D gene ambiguous. Trimming left V 5 bases short and J 0 bases short, with 2 bases between. The CDR3 length is 11 residues. Germline CDR1 reads WSHSY; CDR2 reads SAAADI.

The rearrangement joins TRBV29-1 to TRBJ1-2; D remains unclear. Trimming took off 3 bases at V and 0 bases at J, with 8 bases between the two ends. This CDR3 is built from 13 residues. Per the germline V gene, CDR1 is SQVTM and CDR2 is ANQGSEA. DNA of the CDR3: TGCAGCGTTGACAGCCAGCCTAACTATGGCTACACCTTC. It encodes CSVDSQPNYGYTF.

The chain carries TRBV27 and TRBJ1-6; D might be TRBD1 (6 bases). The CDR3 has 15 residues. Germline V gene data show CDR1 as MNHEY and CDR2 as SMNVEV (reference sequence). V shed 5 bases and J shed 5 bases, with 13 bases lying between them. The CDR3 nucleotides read TGTGCCAGCAGTCCGGACAGCCCTAATAATTCACCCCTCCACTTT. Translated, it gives CASSPDSPNNSPLHF.

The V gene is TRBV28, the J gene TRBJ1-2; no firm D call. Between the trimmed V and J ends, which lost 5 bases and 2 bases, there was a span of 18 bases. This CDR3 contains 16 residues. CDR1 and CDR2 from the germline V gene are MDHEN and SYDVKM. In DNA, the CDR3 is TGTGCCAGCAGTCCCTTGGCCTTGGGTTTGAACTATGGCTACACCTTC. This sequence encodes CASSPLALGLNYGYTF.

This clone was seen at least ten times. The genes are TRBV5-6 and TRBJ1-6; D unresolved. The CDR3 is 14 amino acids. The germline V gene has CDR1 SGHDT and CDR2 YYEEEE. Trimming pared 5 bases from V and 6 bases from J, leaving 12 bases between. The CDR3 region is CASRSRSSNSPLHF. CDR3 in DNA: TGTGCCAGCAGGTCTCGTTCGTCTAATTCACCCCTCCACTTT.

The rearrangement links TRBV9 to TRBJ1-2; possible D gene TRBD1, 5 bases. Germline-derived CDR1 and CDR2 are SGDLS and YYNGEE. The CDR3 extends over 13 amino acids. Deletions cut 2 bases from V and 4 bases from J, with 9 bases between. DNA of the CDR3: TGTGCCAGCAGCGTGGGGGGGACCTATGGCTACACCTTC. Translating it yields CASSVGGTYGYTF. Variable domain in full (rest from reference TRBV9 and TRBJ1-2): DSGVTQTPKHLITATGQRVTLRCSPRSGDLSVYWYQQSLDQGLQFLIQYYNGEERAKGNILERFSAQQFPDLHSELNLSSLELGDSALYFCASSVGGTYGYTFGSGTRLTVV.

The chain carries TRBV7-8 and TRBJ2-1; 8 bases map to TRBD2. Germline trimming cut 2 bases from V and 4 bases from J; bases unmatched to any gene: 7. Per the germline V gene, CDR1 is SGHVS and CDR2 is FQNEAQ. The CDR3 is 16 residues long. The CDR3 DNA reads TGTGCCAGCAGCTTACGGGCGGGGGGACTATACAATGAGCAGTTCTTC. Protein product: CASSLRAGGLYNEQFF.

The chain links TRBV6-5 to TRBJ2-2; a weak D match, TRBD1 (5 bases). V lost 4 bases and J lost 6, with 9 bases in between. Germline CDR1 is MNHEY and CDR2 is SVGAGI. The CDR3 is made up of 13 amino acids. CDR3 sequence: CASSFQGAGELFF. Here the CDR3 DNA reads TGTGCCAGCAGTTTCCAGGGCGCCGGGGAGCTGTTTTTT.

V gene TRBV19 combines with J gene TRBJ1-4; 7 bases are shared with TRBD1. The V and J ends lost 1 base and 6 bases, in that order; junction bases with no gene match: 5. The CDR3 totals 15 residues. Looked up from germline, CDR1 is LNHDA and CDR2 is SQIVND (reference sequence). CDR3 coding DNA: TGTGCCAGTAGTATAGGACAGGGAAGGCATGAAAAACTGTTTTTT. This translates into CASSIGQGRHEKLFF.

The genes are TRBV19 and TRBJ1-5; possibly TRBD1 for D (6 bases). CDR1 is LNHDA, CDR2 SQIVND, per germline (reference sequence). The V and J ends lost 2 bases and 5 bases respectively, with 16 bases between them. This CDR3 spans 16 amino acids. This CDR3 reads CASSITGIQSDQPQHF. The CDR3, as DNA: TGTGCCAGTAGTATAACAGGGATCCAGTCGGATCAGCCCCAGCATTTT.

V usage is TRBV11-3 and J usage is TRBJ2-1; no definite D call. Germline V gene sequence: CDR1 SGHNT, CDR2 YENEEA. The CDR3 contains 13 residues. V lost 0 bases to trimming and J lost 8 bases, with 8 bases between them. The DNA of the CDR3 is TGTGCCAGCAGCTTAGAAGCTACACATGAGCAGTTCTTC. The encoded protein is CASSLEATHEQFF.

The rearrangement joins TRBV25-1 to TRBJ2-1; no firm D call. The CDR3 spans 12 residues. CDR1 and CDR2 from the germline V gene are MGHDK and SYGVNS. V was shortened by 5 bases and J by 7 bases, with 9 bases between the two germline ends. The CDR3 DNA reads TGTGCCAGCAGTCGCTCTACTAATGAGCAGTTCTTC. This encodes CASSRSTNEQFF.

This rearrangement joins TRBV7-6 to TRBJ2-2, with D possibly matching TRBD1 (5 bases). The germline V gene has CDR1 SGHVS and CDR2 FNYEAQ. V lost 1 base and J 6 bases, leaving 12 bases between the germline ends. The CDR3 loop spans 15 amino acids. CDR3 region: CASSLEPGRAGELFF. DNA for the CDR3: TGTGCCAGCAGCTTAGAGCCAGGGCGCGCCGGGGAGCTGTTTTTT.

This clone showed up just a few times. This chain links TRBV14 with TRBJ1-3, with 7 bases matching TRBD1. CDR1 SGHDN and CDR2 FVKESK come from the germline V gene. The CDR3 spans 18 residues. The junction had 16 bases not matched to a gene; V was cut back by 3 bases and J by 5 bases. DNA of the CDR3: TGTGCCAGCAGCCATTCAGGATTCGGCAAGAGGGGGCGAAACACCATATATTTT. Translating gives CASSHSGFGKRGRNTIYF.

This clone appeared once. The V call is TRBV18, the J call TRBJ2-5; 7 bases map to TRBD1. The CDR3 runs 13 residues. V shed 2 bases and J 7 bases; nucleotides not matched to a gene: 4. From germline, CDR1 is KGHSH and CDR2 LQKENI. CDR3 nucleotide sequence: TGTGCCAGCTCACCAGTACAGGGGAGGACCCAGTACTTC. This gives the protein CASSPVQGRTQYF.